The source of this T cell receptor (beta chain) is a study of OX40 agonist ivuxolimab in advanced cancers. Study in general: Dose-escalation subjects each had hepatocellular carcinoma, melanoma, renal cell or head and neck cancer. Findings and limits, study-wide: The work left the antigen specificity of expanded peripheral T cells undetermined. In general, CD8+ T cells held more expanded clones than CD4+ did, on average. Also showing low normalized T-cell clonal expansion were some of the nonresponders.

This clone has just one count. Its antigen is not identified. This CDR3 comprises 14 residues. CDR1 is SGHAT and CDR2 is FQNNGV in the germline V gene. Trimming at V came to 4 bases and at J to 0 bases, leaving 3 bases not matched to a gene. Assay used: immunoSEQ multiplex PCR; TCRdb lists only in-frame clones, some missing. Of under 80,000 clones in the sample, 92% were seen once. The V gene is TRBV11-2, the J gene TRBJ2-7, with 7 bases fitting TRBD2. This specimen consisted of CD4+ or CD8+ T cells sorted from blood, obtained in a trial of the OX40 agonist ivuxolimab. This sequence was found in an adult with an advanced solid tumor such as melanoma, head and neck, liver or kidney cancer. The CDR3 reads CASSSGGFSYEQYF. The DNA of the CDR3 is TGTGCCAGCAGCTCCGGGGGGTTCTCCTACGAGCAGTACTTC.